This entry describes one T cell receptor beta chain. The antigen is unknown. Additional DNA sequences in this sample encode the identical CDR3. The V end lost 0 bases, the J end lost 4 bases, and 9 bases lay between the germline ends. This CDR3 comprises 13 residues. Germline V gene sequence: CDR1 GTSNPN, CDR2 SVGIG (reference sequence). Profiled with immunoSEQ multiplex PCR; TCRdb holds only in-frame clones, not every one. Among about 160,000 clones, roughly 83% were seen once, and the ten largest hold roughly a tenth. The sample comes from a study of cytomegalovirus exposure and HLA in healthy donors. Study at large: The same platform was used for the 120 validation repertoires and the 600 to 850 first-cohort repertoires, a later analysis reported. Overall study results and limits: In the 130 or so validation repertoires, around 95% of cluster scores exceeded 0, per a later analysis. The study labeled fewer than 200 TCR beta chains cytomegalovirus-associated. Reports showed the classifier diagnosing cytomegalovirus status with high specificity and sensitivity.

The rearrangement joins TRBV30 to TRBJ2-5, with D possibly matching TRBD2 (6 bases). Sequencing was performed on PBMCs. The receptor's source is a young man in good health and CMV-seropositive. The CDR3 DNA follows: TGTGCCTGGAGTGTACGGGGAGGAGAGACCCAGTACTTC. Protein product: CAWSVRGGETQYF.